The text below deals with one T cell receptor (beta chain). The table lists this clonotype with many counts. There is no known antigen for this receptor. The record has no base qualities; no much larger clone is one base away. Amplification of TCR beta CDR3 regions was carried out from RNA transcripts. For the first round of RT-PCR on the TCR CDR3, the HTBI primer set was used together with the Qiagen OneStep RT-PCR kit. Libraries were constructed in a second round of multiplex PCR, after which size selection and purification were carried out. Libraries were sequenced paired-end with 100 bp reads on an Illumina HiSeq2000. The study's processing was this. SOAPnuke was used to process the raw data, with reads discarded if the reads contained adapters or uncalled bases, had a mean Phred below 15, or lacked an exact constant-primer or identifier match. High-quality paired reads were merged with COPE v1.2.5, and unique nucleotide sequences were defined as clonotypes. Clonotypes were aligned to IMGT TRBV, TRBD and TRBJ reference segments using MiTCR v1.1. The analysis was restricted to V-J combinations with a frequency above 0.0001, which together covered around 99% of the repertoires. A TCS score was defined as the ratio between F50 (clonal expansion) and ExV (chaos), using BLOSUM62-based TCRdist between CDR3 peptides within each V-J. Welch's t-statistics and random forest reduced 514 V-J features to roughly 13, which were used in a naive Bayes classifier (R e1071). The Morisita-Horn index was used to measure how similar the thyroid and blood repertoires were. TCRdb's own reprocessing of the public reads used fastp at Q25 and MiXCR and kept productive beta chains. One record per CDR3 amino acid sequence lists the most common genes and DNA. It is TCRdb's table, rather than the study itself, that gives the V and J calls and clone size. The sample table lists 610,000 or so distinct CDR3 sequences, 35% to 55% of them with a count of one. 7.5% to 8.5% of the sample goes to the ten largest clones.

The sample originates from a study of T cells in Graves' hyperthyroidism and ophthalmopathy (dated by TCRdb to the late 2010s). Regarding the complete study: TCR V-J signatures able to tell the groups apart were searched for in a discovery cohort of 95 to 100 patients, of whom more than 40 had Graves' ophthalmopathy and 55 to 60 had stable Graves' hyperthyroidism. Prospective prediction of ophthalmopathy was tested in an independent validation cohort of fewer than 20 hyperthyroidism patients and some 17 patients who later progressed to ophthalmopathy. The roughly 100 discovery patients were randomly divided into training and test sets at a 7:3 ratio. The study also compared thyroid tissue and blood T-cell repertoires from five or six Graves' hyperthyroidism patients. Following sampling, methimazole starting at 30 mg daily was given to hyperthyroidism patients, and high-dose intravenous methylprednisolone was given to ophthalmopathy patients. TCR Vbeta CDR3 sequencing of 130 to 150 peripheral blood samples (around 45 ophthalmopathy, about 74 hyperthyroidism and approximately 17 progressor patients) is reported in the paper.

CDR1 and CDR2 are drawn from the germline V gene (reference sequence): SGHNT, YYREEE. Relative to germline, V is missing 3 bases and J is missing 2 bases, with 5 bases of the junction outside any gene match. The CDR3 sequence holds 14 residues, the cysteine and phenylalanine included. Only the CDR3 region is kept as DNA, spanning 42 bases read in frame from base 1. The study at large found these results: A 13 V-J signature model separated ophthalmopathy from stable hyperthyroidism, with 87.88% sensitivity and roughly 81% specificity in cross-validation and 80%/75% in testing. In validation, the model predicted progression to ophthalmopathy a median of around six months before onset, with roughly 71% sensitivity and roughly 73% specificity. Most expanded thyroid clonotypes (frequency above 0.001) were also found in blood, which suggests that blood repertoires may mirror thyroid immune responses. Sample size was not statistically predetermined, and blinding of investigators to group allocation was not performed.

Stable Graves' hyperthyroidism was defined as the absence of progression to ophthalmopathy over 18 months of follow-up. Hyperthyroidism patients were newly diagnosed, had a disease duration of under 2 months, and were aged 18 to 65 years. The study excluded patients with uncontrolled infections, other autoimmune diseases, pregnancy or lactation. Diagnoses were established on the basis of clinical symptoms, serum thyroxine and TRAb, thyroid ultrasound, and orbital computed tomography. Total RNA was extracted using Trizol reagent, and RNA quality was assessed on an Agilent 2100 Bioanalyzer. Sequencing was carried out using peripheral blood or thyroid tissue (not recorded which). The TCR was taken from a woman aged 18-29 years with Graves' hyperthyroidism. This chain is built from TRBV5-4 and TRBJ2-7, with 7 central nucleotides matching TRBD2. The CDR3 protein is CASSSGGSAYEQYF. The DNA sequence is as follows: TGTGCCAGCAGCTCCGGCGGGAGCGCCTACGAGCAGTACTTC. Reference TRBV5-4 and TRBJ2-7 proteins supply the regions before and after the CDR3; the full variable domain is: ETGVTQSPTHLIKTRGQQVTLRCSSQSGHNTVSWYQQALGQGPQFIFQYYREEENGRGNFPPRFSGLQFPNYSSELNVNALELDDSALYLCASSSGGSAYEQYFGPGTRLTVT.